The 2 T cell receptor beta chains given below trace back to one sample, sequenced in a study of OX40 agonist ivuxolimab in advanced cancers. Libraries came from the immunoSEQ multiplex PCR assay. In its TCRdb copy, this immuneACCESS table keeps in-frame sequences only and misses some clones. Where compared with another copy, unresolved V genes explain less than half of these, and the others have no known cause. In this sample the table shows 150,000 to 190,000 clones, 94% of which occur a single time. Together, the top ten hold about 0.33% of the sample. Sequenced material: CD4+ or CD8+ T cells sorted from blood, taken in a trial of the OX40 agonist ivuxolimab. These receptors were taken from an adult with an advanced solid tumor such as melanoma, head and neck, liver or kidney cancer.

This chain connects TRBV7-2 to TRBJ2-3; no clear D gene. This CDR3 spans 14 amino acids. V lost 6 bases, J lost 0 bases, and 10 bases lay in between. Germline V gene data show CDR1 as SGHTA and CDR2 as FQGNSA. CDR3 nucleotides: TGTGCCAGCAGGACGAGAGCGAGCACAGATACGCAGTATTTT. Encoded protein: CASRTRASTDTQYF.

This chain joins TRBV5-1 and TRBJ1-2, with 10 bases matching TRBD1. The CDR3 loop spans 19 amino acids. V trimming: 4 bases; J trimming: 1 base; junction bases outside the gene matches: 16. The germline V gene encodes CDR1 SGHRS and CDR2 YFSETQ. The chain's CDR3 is CASSPRGRDRGFHNYGYTF. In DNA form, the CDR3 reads TGCGCCAGCAGCCCGAGGGGTAGGGACAGGGGTTTTCATAACTATGGCTACACCTTC.